The present T cell receptor (beta chain) was sequenced within a study of OX40 agonist ivuxolimab in advanced cancers. Study-wide context: The diagnoses of dose-escalation patients were hepatocellular carcinoma, melanoma, renal cell or head and neck cancer.

Overall study results and limits: There were, on average, more expanded clones in CD8+ T cells than in CD4+.

To note about this clone: Antigen unknown.

This CDR3 has 12 amino acids. The V gene lost 1 base and the J gene lost 3 bases, with 4 bases spanning the gap. Germline V gives CDR1 SGHAT, CDR2 FQNNGV. Sequenced by immunoSEQ multiplex PCR; TCRdb stores in-frame clones only, minus some. The sample holds 70,000 to 95,000 clones, around 94% seen once. Source: CD4+ or CD8+ T cells sorted from blood, taken in a trial of the OX40 agonist ivuxolimab. The TCR comes from an adult with an advanced solid tumor such as melanoma, head and neck, liver or kidney cancer. V usage is TRBV11-2 and J usage is TRBJ2-7; D unclear. The CDR3 DNA follows: TGTGCCAGCAGCTTAGTCGGCTACGAGCAGTACTTC. Its translation is CASSLVGYEQYF. The complete variable domain, with remaining parts taken from reference TRBV11-2 and TRBJ2-7, reads EAGVAQSPRYKIIEKRQSVAFWCNPISGHATLYWYQQILGQGPKLLIQFQNNGVVDDSQLPKDRFSAERLKGVDSTLKIQPAKLEDSAVYLCASSLVGYEQYFGPGTRLTVT.